Listed below are T cell receptor beta chains from one sample, sequenced in a study of technical replicates of blood from a handful of donors. TCRdb's table, derived via immunoSEQ multiplex PCR, lists solely in-frame clones and lacks some. This table holds about 68,000 clones, around 97% found once. Sequenced sample: T cells isolated from PBMCs. The source of these receptors is a human donor in good health. The CDR3 runs from the conserved cysteine through the conserved F or W. D genes are given only for firm matches. Rows may omit the clone size; those that give it use once, few, many or a size class.

V: TRBV7-2; size: .; J: TRBJ2-2; D: .; CDR3: CASSFGTGELFF; DNA: TGTGCCAGCAGCTTCGGGACCGGGGAGCTGTTTTTT
V: TRBV19; size: .; J: TRBJ1-3; D: .; CDR3: CASSVDSRNTIYF; DNA: TGTGCCAGTAGTGTCGACAGCAGAAACACCATATATTTT
V: TRBV5-1; size: .; J: TRBJ1-3; D: .; CDR3: CASSSETVSGNTIYF; DNA: TGCGCCAGCAGCTCCGAGACAGTCTCTGGAAACACCATATATTTT
V: TRBV9; size: .; J: TRBJ1-1; D: .; CDR3: CASSVGQGKTTEAFF; DNA: TGTGCCAGCAGCGTAGGGCAGGGGAAGACCACTGAAGCTTTCTTT
V: TRBV28; size: .; J: TRBJ1-5; D: .; CDR3: CASSMNRVSNQPQHF; DNA: TGTGCCAGCAGTATGAACAGGGTCAGCAATCAGCCCCAGCATTTT
V: TRBV19; size: .; J: TRBJ2-3; D: TRBD2; CDR3: CASSSATGTSGGRDTQYF; DNA: TGTGCCAGTAGTTCCGCGACCGGGACTAGCGGGGGTAGAGATACGCAGTATTTT
V: TRBV7-9; size: .; J: TRBJ2-7; D: TRBD1; CDR3: CASSSGTGREQYF; DNA: TGTGCCAGCAGTTCCGGGACAGGGAGAGAGCAGTACTTC
V: TRBV18; size: .; J: TRBJ1-2; D: .; CDR3: CASSPPSSNYGYTF; DNA: TGTGCCAGCTCACCACCCAGTTCTAACTATGGCTACACCTTC
V: TRBV6-5; size: .; J: TRBJ2-2; D: .; CDR3: CASGLTQVTGELFF; DNA: TGTGCCAGCGGGCTAACGCAAGTCACCGGGGAGCTGTTTTTT
V: TRBV27; size: .; J: TRBJ1-1; D: .; CDR3: CASRLGNTEAFF; DNA: TGTGCCAGCAGACTCGGGAACACTGAAGCTTTCTTT
V: TRBV10-2; size: .; J: TRBJ2-5; D: .; CDR3: CASSFDRPEETQYF; DNA: TGCGCCAGCAGCTTCGACAGACCCGAGGAGACCCAGTACTTC
V: TRBV6-1; size: .; J: TRBJ2-5; D: TRBD2; CDR3: CASSETQGLAGRETQYF; DNA: TGTGCCAGCAGTGAGACCCAGGGACTAGCGGGACGGGAGACCCAGTACTTC
V: TRBV6-1; size: .; J: TRBJ2-5; D: .; CDR3: CASSEVQGYQETQYF; DNA: TGTGCCAGCAGTGAAGTACAGGGTTACCAAGAGACCCAGTACTTC
V: TRBV6-1; size: .; J: TRBJ2-3; D: TRBD2; CDR3: CASSPLAASTDTQYF; DNA: TGTGCCAGCAGTCCCCTAGCGGCTAGCACAGATACGCAGTATTTT
V: TRBV30; size: once; J: TRBJ2-7; D: .; CDR3: CAWRGGWEQYF; DNA: TGTGCCTGGAGGGGAGGCTGGGAGCAGTACTTC
V: TRBV9; size: .; J: TRBJ1-4; D: .; CDR3: CASSVAGHHGGEKLFF; DNA: TGTGCCAGCAGCGTAGCAGGACATCATGGGGGGGAAAAACTGTTTTTT
V: TRBV6-1; size: .; J: TRBJ1-1; D: .; CDR3: CASSPRPIDRPEAFF; DNA: TGTGCCAGCAGCCCCCGCCCCATCGACAGGCCTGAAGCTTTCTTT
V: TRBV29-1; size: .; J: TRBJ2-7; D: .; CDR3: CSGGQNYEQYF; DNA: TGCAGCGGAGGACAGAACTACGAGCAGTACTTC
V: TRBV5-1; size: .; J: TRBJ2-7; D: .; CDR3: CASSLSPEYEQYF; DNA: TGCGCCAGCAGCTTGTCGCCGGAGTACGAGCAGTACTTC
V: TRBV11-3; size: .; J: TRBJ2-3; D: TRBD2; CDR3: CASSLLAGNTDTQYF; DNA: TGTGCCAGCAGCTTACTAGCGGGGAACACAGATACGCAGTATTTT
V: TRBV19; size: .; J: TRBJ1-1; D: TRBD1; CDR3: CASSISGTEQKAFF; DNA: TGTGCCAGTAGTATCTCCGGGACAGAGCAGAAAGCTTTCTTT
V: TRBV4-2; size: .; J: TRBJ1-1; D: .; CDR3: CASSLWPGTEAFF; DNA: TGTGCCAGCAGCCTGTGGCCTGGCACTGAAGCTTTCTTT
V: TRBV11-2; size: .; J: TRBJ2-1; D: TRBD1; CDR3: CASSSPGQGNEQFF; DNA: TGTGCCAGCAGCTCCCCGGGACAGGGTAATGAGCAGTTCTTC
V: TRBV6-5; size: .; J: TRBJ1-1; D: .; CDR3: CASSLSRNTEAFF; DNA: TGTGCCAGCAGTTTATCCCGGAACACTGAAGCTTTCTTT
V: TRBV19; size: .; J: TRBJ1-2; D: TRBD1; CDR3: CASSNRDSNYGYTF; DNA: TGTGCCAGTAGCAACCGGGACAGTAACTATGGCTACACCTTC
V: TRBV7-9; size: .; J: TRBJ2-7; D: TRBD1; CDR3: CASSSGGPYEQYF; DNA: TGTGCCAGCAGCTCAGGGGGCCCATACGAGCAGTACTTC
V: TRBV2; size: .; J: TRBJ1-2; D: .; CDR3: CASSGRIAGRFYGYTF; DNA: TGTGCCAGCAGTGGGCGTATCGCGGGTCGGTTTTATGGCTACACCTTC
V: TRBV11-2; size: .; J: TRBJ1-1; D: .; CDR3: CASSPTWSTEAFF; DNA: TGTGCCAGCAGCCCCACGTGGAGCACTGAAGCTTTCTTT
V: TRBV30; size: .; J: TRBJ2-7; D: .; CDR3: CAWSLNYEQYF; DNA: TGTGCCTGGAGCTTAAATTACGAGCAGTACTTC
V: TRBV5-6; size: .; J: TRBJ1-1; D: TRBD1; CDR3: CASSQDRVPSTEAFF; DNA: TGTGCCAGCAGCCAAGACAGGGTCCCGAGCACTGAAGCTTTCTTT
V: TRBV14; size: .; J: TRBJ2-1; D: TRBD1; CDR3: CASSHLLGQGEIYNEQFF; DNA: TGTGCCAGCAGCCACCTTTTAGGACAGGGAGAGATTTACAATGAGCAGTTCTTC
V: TRBV27; size: .; J: TRBJ2-7; D: TRBD2; CDR3: CATSYYSGSYEQYF; DNA: TGTGCCACCTCCTACTATAGCGGGAGCTACGAGCAGTACTTC
V: TRBV6-5; size: once; J: TRBJ2-4; D: .; CDR3: CASSYVGDTKNIQYF; DNA: TGTGCCAGCAGTTACGTGGGAGACACTAAAAACATTCAGTACTTC
V: TRBV6-6; size: .; J: TRBJ2-4; D: .; CDR3: CASSYGGSFDF; DNA: TGTGCCAGCAGTTACGGCGGATCTTTTGACTTC
V: TRBV27; size: .; J: TRBJ1-4; D: .; CDR3: CASSLFFPEKLFF; DNA: TGTGCCAGCAGTTTATTCTTTCCTGAAAAACTGTTTTTT
V: TRBV29-1; size: .; J: TRBJ1-1; D: .; CDR3: CSVLLSGTEAFF; DNA: TGCAGCGTCCTTTTATCGGGGACTGAAGCTTTCTTT
V: TRBV6-4; size: .; J: TRBJ2-3; D: .; CDR3: CASSERLETDTQYF; DNA: TGTGCCAGCAGTGAACGGCTAGAAACAGATACGCAGTATTTT
V: TRBV25-1; size: few; J: TRBJ1-1; D: .; CDR3: CASSVDSTRKAFF; DNA: TGTGCCAGCAGTGTCGACTCTACACGTAAAGCTTTCTTT
V: TRBV14; size: .; J: TRBJ2-7; D: .; CDR3: CASSHLLSGIEDEQYF; DNA: TGTGCCAGCAGCCACCTGCTCAGTGGTATCGAGGATGAGCAGTACTTC
V: TRBV15; size: once; J: TRBJ1-4; D: .; CDR3: CATSRKHRDSDEKLFF; DNA: TGTGCCACCAGCAGGAAACACAGGGATTCAGATGAAAAACTGTTTTTT
V: TRBV19; size: once; J: TRBJ1-5; D: TRBD1; CDR3: CASSRQGAGGNQPQHF; DNA: TGTGCCAGTAGTAGACAGGGGGCTGGAGGCAATCAGCCCCAGCATTTT
V: TRBV27; size: .; J: TRBJ2-2; D: TRBD2; CDR3: CASSSLLREITGELFF; DNA: TGTGCCAGCAGTTCCCTATTGCGGGAGATAACCGGGGAGCTGTTTTTT
V: TRBV11-1; size: .; J: TRBJ1-2; D: .; CDR3: CASSLRTANYGYTF; DNA: TGTGCCAGCAGCTTACGGACAGCTAACTATGGCTACACCTTC
V: TRBV4-3; size: once; J: TRBJ2-1; D: TRBD2; CDR3: CASSQSWGGGYNEQFF; DNA: TGCGCCAGCAGCCAATCTTGGGGGGGAGGGTACAATGAGCAGTTCTTC
V: TRBV6-1; size: .; J: TRBJ2-7; D: TRBD1; CDR3: CASSEVGQGAKEQYF; DNA: TGTGCCAGCAGTGAAGTAGGACAGGGGGCTAAAGAGCAGTACTTC
V: TRBV10-1; size: once; J: TRBJ1-1; D: .; CDR3: CASSGGAWDTEAFF; DNA: TGCGCCAGCAGTGGCGGGGCGTGGGACACTGAAGCTTTCTTT
V: TRBV4-2; size: once; J: TRBJ2-7; D: .; CDR3: CASSLEGNYEQYF; DNA: TGTGCCAGCAGCTTGGAGGGGAATTACGAGCAGTACTTC
V: TRBV6-5; size: .; J: TRBJ2-7; D: .; CDR3: CASSYNRAYEQYF; DNA: TGTGCCAGCAGTTACAACAGGGCCTACGAGCAGTACTTC
V: TRBV5-1; size: .; J: TRBJ2-1; D: TRBD2; CDR3: CASSGNSGNSEQFF; DNA: TGCGCCAGCAGCGGGAATAGCGGGAACAGTGAGCAGTTCTTC
V: TRBV27; size: .; J: TRBJ1-1; D: TRBD1; CDR3: CASSTPQGVGTEAFF; DNA: TGTGCCAGCAGTACCCCCCAGGGGGTGGGCACTGAAGCTTTCTTT
V: TRBV11-2; size: .; J: TRBJ2-7; D: .; CDR3: CASSFPSGYEQYF; DNA: TGTGCCAGCAGCTTTCCTAGTGGCTACGAGCAGTACTTC
V: TRBV5-4; size: .; J: TRBJ2-7; D: TRBD1; CDR3: CASSADRGHEQYF; DNA: TGTGCCAGCAGCGCCGACAGGGGCCACGAGCAGTACTTC
V: TRBV29-1; size: .; J: TRBJ1-1; D: .; CDR3: CSVGRDTEAFF; DNA: TGCAGCGTTGGCAGGGATACTGAAGCTTTCTTT
V: TRBV27; size: .; J: TRBJ2-7; D: TRBD1; CDR3: CASSPGGVPFYEQYF; DNA: TGTGCCAGCAGTCCAGGGGGCGTCCCGTTCTACGAGCAGTACTTC
V: TRBV9; size: .; J: TRBJ2-1; D: .; CDR3: CASSVDDYRGYNEQFF; DNA: TGTGCCAGCAGCGTGGATGACTATAGAGGGTACAATGAGCAGTTCTTC
V: TRBV28; size: .; J: TRBJ1-2; D: .; CDR3: CASMQGLYGYTF; DNA: TGTGCCAGCATGCAGGGGCTCTATGGCTACACCTTC
V: TRBV6-1; size: .; J: TRBJ2-7; D: .; CDR3: CASSGRGSSYEQYF; DNA: TGTGCCAGCAGTGGAAGAGGGAGCTCCTACGAGCAGTACTTC